A single sample gave rise to the 8 T cell receptor beta chains below, sequenced in a study of cytomegalovirus exposure and HLA in healthy donors. The PCR had 60 Vbeta and 13 Jbeta primers. TCRdb's table, derived via immunoSEQ multiplex PCR, lists solely in-frame clones and lacks some. This sample has some 160,000 clones; roughly 85% occur once, and the top ten carry approximately 3.6%. The source material was PBMCs. These TCRs come from a male donor in good health and CMV-seronegative.

The chain uses TRBV6-1 and TRBJ2-7; weak D call: TRBD1 (6 bases). The CDR3 is 12 residues long. Trimming pared 0 bases from V and 10 bases from J, leaving 10 bases between. CDR1 and CDR2 from the germline V gene are MNHNS and SASEGT. The CDR3, as DNA: TGTGCCAGCAGTGAAGCGTTGGGGGCCCAGTACTTC. Translating it yields CASSEALGAQYF.

The rearrangement uses TRBV30 and TRBJ2-3; the D is unclear. This CDR3 spans 15 amino acids. The germline CDR1 and CDR2 sequences are GTSNPN and SVGIG (reference sequence). The germline V and J ends were trimmed by 0 bases and 1 base, with 11 bases remaining between them. The CDR3: CAWSVQIRRTDTQYF. DNA for the CDR3: TGTGCCTGGAGTGTACAGATCAGACGCACAGATACGCAGTATTTT.

The V gene is TRBV7-8, the J gene TRBJ1-1; a possible D gene is TRBD1 (6 bases). V was shortened by 5 bases and J by 1 base, with 14 bases between the two germline ends. In germline, CDR1 is SGHVS, CDR2 FQNEAQ. The CDR3 is 15 amino acids. As DNA, the CDR3 is TGTGCCAGCAGCCTAAGGCAGGGGACGAACACTGAAGCTTTCTTT. Its translation is CASSLRQGTNTEAFF. Full variable domain (outside the CDR3, taken from reference TRBV7-8 and TRBJ1-1): GAGVSQSPRYKVAKRGQDVALRCDPISGHVSLFWYQQALGQGPEFLTYFQNEAQLDKSGLPSDRFFAERPEGSVSTLKIQRTQQEDSAVYLCASSLRQGTNTEAFFGQGTRLTVV.

This clone has a handful of counts. This chain's CDR3 is CASSPTSGREAGEQFF. Written as DNA, the CDR3 is TGCGCCAGCAGCCCAACCTCGGGACGGGAGGCCGGTGAGCAGTTCTTC. V is TRBV4-3 and J is TRBJ2-1; the match to TRBD2 covers 7 bases. CDR1 and CDR2 (germline): LGHNA, YSLEER. The CDR3 is 16 amino acids. V shed 4 bases and J 9 bases; nucleotides not matched to a gene: 15.

The rearrangement uses TRBV14 and TRBJ1-3, with TRBD1 matching over 8 bases. Germline V gives CDR1 SGHDN, CDR2 FVKESK. The CDR3 totals 15 residues. Unmatched junction bases numbered 8, after V lost 4 bases and J lost 6 bases. DNA of the CDR3: TGTGCCAGCAGCCCATTGGACAGGGTTGAAAACACCATATATTTT. As protein: CASSPLDRVENTIYF.

As for this clone: The same CDR3 also results from other DNA sequences found in this sample. This rearrangement joins TRBV27 to TRBJ2-1; possibly TRBD1 for D (5 bases). The CDR3 loop spans 17 amino acids. Per germline, CDR1 MNHEY and CDR2 SMNVEV (reference sequence). V dropped 4 bases and J dropped 7 bases, with 23 bases sitting between them. The CDR3 loop is CASSSHGTGGATNEQFF. The CDR3 DNA is TGTGCCAGCAGTTCCCACGGTACGGGTGGGGCGACGAATGAGCAGTTCTTC.

The gene calls are TRBV15 and TRBJ1-3; 8 bases are shared with TRBD1. V lost 1 base and J lost 1; bases outside the gene matches: 9. The CDR3 loop spans 18 amino acids. Germline V CDR1 and CDR2: LNHNV, YYDKDF (reference sequence). CDR3 DNA: TGTGCCACCAGCAGAGGGCTGGACAGGGTGGGGTCTGGAAACACCATATATTTT. Amino acids: CATSRGLDRVGSGNTIYF.

This sequence joins TRBV4-1 and TRBJ1-5, with TRBD1 identical over 8 bases. With 0 bases clipped from V and 1 base from J, the junction kept 8 bases outside the gene matches. CDR1 and CDR2 from the germline V gene are MGHRA and YSYEKL. The CDR3 extends over 18 amino acids. This chain's CDR3 is CASSQEGRGLNSNQPQHF. The CDR3 nucleotides are TGCGCCAGCAGCCAAGAGGGCAGGGGGCTGAACAGCAATCAGCCCCAGCATTTT.